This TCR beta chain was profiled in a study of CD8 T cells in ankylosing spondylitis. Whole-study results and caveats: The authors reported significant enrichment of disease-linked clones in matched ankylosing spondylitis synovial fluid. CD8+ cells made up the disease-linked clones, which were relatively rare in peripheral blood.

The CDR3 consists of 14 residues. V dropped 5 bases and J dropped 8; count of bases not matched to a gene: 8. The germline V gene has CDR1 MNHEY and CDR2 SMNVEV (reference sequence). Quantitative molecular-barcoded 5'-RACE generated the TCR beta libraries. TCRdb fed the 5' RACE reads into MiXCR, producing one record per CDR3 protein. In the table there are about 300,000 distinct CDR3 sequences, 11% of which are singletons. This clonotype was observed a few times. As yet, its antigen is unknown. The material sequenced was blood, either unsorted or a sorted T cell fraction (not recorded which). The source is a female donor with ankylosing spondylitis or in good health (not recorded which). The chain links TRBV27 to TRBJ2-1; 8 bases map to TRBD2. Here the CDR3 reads CASSRREVGDEQFF. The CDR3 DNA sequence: TGTGCCAGCAGTCGGCGGGAGGTAGGGGATGAGCAGTTCTTC.